This T cell receptor (beta chain) came from a study of post-analysis software for immune sequencing data. Findings and caveats of the study: Controls showed lower frequencies than patients for 4 or 5 TRBV segments, and TRBV5-6, TRBV5-1 and TRBV20-1 were among these.

In germline, CDR1 is SGDLS, CDR2 YYNGEE. CDR3 length: 14 residues. Trimming removed 2 bases at V and 2 bases at J, with 11 bases between. A word on this clonotype: Its specificity is unknown.

The TCR beta cDNA libraries carried unique molecular identifiers. It was from roughly 1.1 to 9.2 million T cells that about 500,000 cDNA molecules came. TCRdb re-called the PCR reads with MiXCR, one entry per CDR3 protein. The sample holds about 810,000 distinct CDR3 sequences, about 50% seen once. Sequenced: blood. This sequence was found in a girl aged 5 to 17 with multiple sclerosis. The rearrangement joins TRBV9 to TRBJ2-7; no reliable D call. CDR3 nucleotide sequence: TGTGCCAGCAGCGTCGAGGCAAGCCCCTACGAGCAGTACTTC. It translates to CASSVEASPYEQYF.